The T cell receptor beta chain under discussion was sequenced for a study of CD8 T cells in ankylosing spondylitis. The table lists this clonotype with many counts. The junction and the germline gene differ at one end; a read error may be behind it. MiXCR was run by TCRdb on the 5' RACE reads, yielding one entry per CDR3 protein. The table has some 240,000 distinct CDR3 sequences, 8% to 9.5% seen once. The germline V gene encodes CDR1 SGHRS and CDR2 YFSETQ. The CDR3 has 14 residues. Sequenced material: blood, either unsorted or a sorted T cell fraction (not recorded which). The TCR comes from a male donor with ankylosing spondylitis or in good health (not recorded which). The chain has TRBV5-1 and TRBJ1-4; 10 bases map to TRBD1. The CDR3, as DNA: TGTGCCAGCTCACCGGGACAGGGGAATGAAAAACTGTTTTTT. Its translation is CASSPGQGNEKLFF.